This T cell receptor (beta chain) was observed in a study of response to subunit inactivated influenza vaccine (dated by TCRdb to the late 2010s). About the full investigation: To follow how T cells responded to a trivalent subunit inactivated influenza vaccine, the researchers relied on deep quantitative profiling of the T cell receptor repertoire. Broad study findings and their caveats: The authors suggested that each seasonal influenza vaccination may recruit only a limited number of new T cells.

Libraries came from RT-PCR. The sample was run on an Illumina HiSeq 2500. The public reads were reanalyzed by TCRdb: fastp trimming at Q25, MiXCR alignment, in-frame beta chains only. Records with the same CDR3 protein are collapsed into one entry carrying the most frequent genes and DNA. The sample yields 500,000 to 600,000 distinct CDR3 sequences; 14% were counted once. The top ten clones comprise approximately 10% of the sample. V is trimmed back by 2 bases and J by 4 bases, and the junction contains 5 bases that no gene match accounts for. CDR1 and CDR2 (SGHVS, FQNEAQ) derive from the germline V gene. The CDR3 covers 15 residues, taking in both the cysteine and the phenylalanine. CDR3 DNA is the only sequence kept; it has 45 bases, read in frame from the first base. Points on this clonotype: This receptor's antigen is unknown. Qualities for individual bases were not recorded, and no much larger clone is one base off.

The sequence is built from TRBV7-8 and TRBJ2-7; 10 of the junction bases match TRBD2. The sequence came from a man in his fifties who received an inactivated influenza vaccine. Donor details come from another sample of the same person, matched by shared clones. The source material was PBMCs from blood, sampled about 12 days after vaccination. The CDR3 protein sequence reads: CASSLIVLAGYEQYF. The nucleotides read TGTGCCAGCAGCTTAATCGTACTAGCGGGATACGAGCAGTACTTC.